The 30 T cell receptor beta chains in this list originate from one sample, sequenced in a study of vaccination effects on CD4 cells after COVID-19. Repertoires were generated with immunoSEQ multiplex PCR, while TCRdb's copy carries only in-frame clones and drops some. The profile shows around 79,000 clones, roughly 74% of them singletons. Within the ViraFEST assay, antigen-specific CD4+ T cells underwent expansion with viral peptide pools prior to sequencing. Following a roughly 11-day culture, CD4+ T cells were purified. Their specific antigens are unknown. Specimen: CD4+ T cells from PBMCs cultured with HCoV-229E spike peptides, collected before COVID-19 vaccination. These receptors were collected from a human donor who received a COVID-19 vaccine.

This chain joins TRBV28 and TRBJ1-4; D is unclear. The CDR3 runs to 14 residues. Trimming cost V 7 bases and J 5 bases, with 14 bases left between them. The V gene's germline CDR1 is MDHEN and CDR2 SYDVKM. The CDR3 nucleotides are TGTGCCAGCACCCTCCCCAGGTACAATGAAAAACTGTTTTTT. It translates to CASTLPRYNEKLFF.

This chain links TRBV9 with TRBJ2-2; D unresolved. This CDR3 is 12 amino acids long. Trimming stripped 2 bases from V and 6 bases from J, with 5 bases between. The germline CDR1 and CDR2 sequences are SGDLS and YYNGEE. The CDR3 DNA follows: TGTGCCAGCAGCGTTGCCGCCGGGGAGCTGTTTTTT. It encodes CASSVAAGELFF.

The chain has TRBV6-5 and TRBJ2-1, with D possibly TRBD1 on 7 matching bases. Per germline, CDR1 MNHEY and CDR2 SVGAGI. Trimming shortened V by 5 bases and J by 9 bases, and 17 bases separated the two germline ends. There are 14 residues in the CDR3. The CDR3 DNA reads as TGTGCCAGCAGTCCAGGGGGGTCTCAGGGTGAGCAGTTCTTC. Residues: CASSPGGSQGEQFF.

This clone was seen a handful of times. The J gene is TRBJ1-4, the V gene TRBV10-1; 8 bases line up with TRBD1. J was trimmed by 7 bases and V by 2 bases; bases with no gene match: 6. Germline-derived CDR1 and CDR2 are WNHNN and SYGVQD (reference sequence). The CDR3 has 15 residues. The CDR3 region has the DNA TGCGCCAGCAGTGAGACCACAGGGGGAGCTGAAAAACTGTTTTTT. Translated, it gives CASSETTGGAEKLFF.

Comments on this clone: This sample also contains other DNA sequences that code for the same CDR3. This chain links TRBV5-1 with TRBJ1-1; D may be TRBD1 (6 bases). The CDR3 spans 14 residues. Trimming left V 1 base short and J 0 bases short, with 7 bases between. Germline V CDR1 and CDR2: SGHRS, YFSETQ. In nucleotides, the CDR3 is TGCGCCAGCAGCTTGACAGGGTTGAACACTGAAGCTTTCTTT. This encodes CASSLTGLNTEAFF. Combining the CDR3 with reference TRBV5-1 and TRBJ1-1 gives the whole variable domain KAGVTQTPRYLIKTRGQQVTLSCSPISGHRSVSWYQQTPGQGLQFLFEYFSETQRNKGNFPGRFSGRQFSNSRSEMNVSTLELGDSALYLCASSLTGLNTEAFFGQGTRLTVV.

The rearrangement uses TRBV28 and TRBJ2-5, with D unclear. The CDR3 extends over 17 amino acids. Trimming stripped 2 bases from V and 1 base from J, with 17 bases between. The germline V gene has CDR1 MDHEN and CDR2 SYDVKM. The CDR3 is CASSLPRPLGSQETQYF. DNA of the CDR3: TGTGCCAGCAGTTTACCCCGACCCTTGGGGTCCCAAGAGACCCAGTACTTC.

This chain connects TRBV4-1 to TRBJ1-2; TRBD1 matches 8 bases. The CDR3 covers 17 residues. Germline lookup yields CDR1 MGHRA and CDR2 YSYEKL. The V and J ends lost 0 bases and 4 bases, in that order; junction bases with no gene match: 10. The CDR3 region has the DNA TGCGCCAGCAGCCAAGAAAAAGTCCGGGACAGGATCTATGGCTACACCTTC. Translating it yields CASSQEKVRDRIYGYTF.

This chain uses TRBV19 with TRBJ2-5, with D perhaps given as TRBD1 or TRBD2 (6 bases each). CDR3 length: 13 residues. CDR1 and CDR2 (germline): LNHDA, SQIVND (reference sequence). V lost 7 bases to trimming and J lost 5 bases, with 14 bases between them. The CDR3 nucleotides are TGTGCCAGTATCGGAGGGGGACTGGAGACCCAGTACTTC. It translates to CASIGGGLETQYF.

This clone came up a few times. The V and J genes are TRBV27 and TRBJ2-7; D gene uncertain. This CDR3 spans 10 amino acids. V lost 8 bases to trimming and J lost 7 bases, with 9 bases between them. From germline, CDR1 is MNHEY and CDR2 SMNVEV (reference sequence). The CDR3 protein is CASESREQYV. The CDR3, as DNA: TGTGCCAGCGAGTCGAGGGAGCAGTACGTC.

The CDR3 reads CASSVAGFSYEQYV. The CDR3 nucleotides read TGTGCCAGCAGCGTCGCCGGGTTCTCCTACGAGCAGTACGTC. This chain uses TRBV7-9 with TRBJ2-7; D is unresolved. V lost 5 bases, J lost 0 bases, and 11 bases lay in between. The CDR3 contains 14 residues. In germline, CDR1 is SEHNR, CDR2 FQNEAQ (reference sequence).

The chain employs TRBV18 and TRBJ1-1; D is unresolved. There are 14 residues in the CDR3. V was trimmed by 3 bases and J by 7 bases, leaving 15 bases between them. Per germline, CDR1 KGHSH and CDR2 LQKENI. DNA of the CDR3: TGTGCCAGCTCACCCTCTGTTGTGGGAAATGAAGCTTTCTTT. It specifies CASSPSVVGNEAFF.

This chain connects TRBV6-5 to TRBJ2-7, with a possible D match to TRBD2 (6 bases). CDR3 length: 13 amino acids. Germline V gene data show CDR1 as MNHEY and CDR2 as SVGAGI. The V and J ends lost 7 bases and 0 bases respectively, with 10 bases between them. The CDR3 sequence: CASTGVSSYEQYV. CDR3 nucleotides: TGTGCCAGCACGGGGGTGAGCTCCTACGAGCAGTACGTC.

The rearrangement links TRBV2 to TRBJ1-6, with unresolved D. Between the trimmed V and J ends, which lost 7 bases and 10 bases, there was a span of 14 bases. The CDR3 contains 13 residues. In germline, CDR1 is SNHLY, CDR2 FYNNEI. The CDR3 DNA sequence: TGTGCCAGCATCTCGACATTAAGGTCACCCCTCCACTTT. Amino acids: CASISTLRSPLHF.

This clone is a singleton in its sample. This chain joins TRBV27 and TRBJ2-3; D uncertain. The CDR3 has 17 residues. V lost 4 bases and J 6 bases, leaving 23 bases between the germline ends. Germline lookup yields CDR1 MNHEY and CDR2 SMNVEV (reference sequence). The CDR3 spells CASSYRLGMKRTDTQYF. DNA for the CDR3: TGTGCCAGCAGTTATCGTCTTGGGATGAAGAGGACGGATACGCAGTATTTT.

The chain links TRBV4-1 to TRBJ1-2; D unclear. The CDR3 runs to 14 residues. Germline CDR1 and CDR2: MGHRA and YSYEKL. V lost 0 bases and J lost 1, with 6 bases in between. The CDR3 DNA sequence: TGCGCCAGCAGCCAAGAGGTGCTTAACTATGGCTACACCTTC. As protein: CASSQEVLNYGYTF.

CDR3 sequence: CASSSRTAPYEQYV. CDR3 nucleotide sequence: TGCGCCAGCAGTTCGCGGACAGCCCCCTACGAGCAGTACGTC. This chain joins TRBV10-1 and TRBJ2-7; TRBD1 is a possible D gene (6 bases). This CDR3 region has 14 residues. Germline V lookup: CDR1 WNHNN, CDR2 SYGVQD (reference sequence). Trimming cost V 5 bases and J 2 bases, with 13 bases left between them.

In the case of this clone: The junction differs from germline at one of its ends, possibly a read error. This rearrangement joins TRBV7-2 to TRBJ1-2; D remains ambiguous. CDR3 length: 13 residues. Germline-derived CDR1 and CDR2 are SGHTA and FQGNSA. DNA for the CDR3: TGTGCCAGCAGCCACTCAAACCCTTCTATGGCCCCATTC. It codes for CASSHSNPSMAPF.

This clone appeared a few times. The chain couples TRBV4-1 to TRBJ2-1; D remains ambiguous. Germline V gene data show CDR1 as MGHRA and CDR2 as YSYEKL. This CDR3 is built from 11 residues. Trimming shortened V by 4 bases and J by 10 bases, and 8 bases separated the two germline ends. CDR3 protein: CASSLRGEQFF. CDR3 bases: TGCGCCAGCAGCCTTCGAGGCGAGCAGTTCTTC.

V and J are TRBV24-1 and TRBJ2-3; D is ambiguous. Trimming took 4 bases from V and 1 from J, leaving 8 bases between them. Germline V gene sequence: CDR1 KGHDR, CDR2 SFDVKD. The CDR3 sequence is 14 residues long. The CDR3 protein is CATSDPRRTDTQYF. DNA for the CDR3: TGTGCCACCAGTGACCCCAGGCGCACAGATACGCAGTATTTT.

This chain uses TRBV6-6 with TRBJ2-2; tentative D call: TRBD1 (6 bases). This CDR3 spans 13 amino acids. Per germline, CDR1 MNHNY and CDR2 SVGAGI (reference sequence). The germline V and J ends were trimmed by 10 bases and 4 bases, with 13 bases remaining between them. CDR3 in amino acids: CAIQDSITGELFF. The CDR3 region has the DNA TGTGCCATACAGGACAGTATCACCGGGGAGCTGTTTTTT.

The CDR3, as DNA: TGTGCCAGCAGCTTCTCCGGACTACTCACAGATACGCAGTATTTT. Translated: CASSFSGLLTDTQYF. V gene TRBV7-2 combines with J gene TRBJ2-3; tentatively, D is TRBD2 (6 bases). The germline V gene encodes CDR1 SGHTA and CDR2 FQGNSA. The V end was cut by 3 bases, the J end by 2 bases, with 12 bases between. The length of the CDR3 is 15 residues. The full variable domain, rest sourced from reference TRBV7-2 and TRBJ2-3, is GAGVSQSPSNKVTEKGKDVELRCDPISGHTALYWYRQSLGQGLEFLIYFQGNSAPDKSGLPSDRFSAERTGGSVSTLTIQRTQQEDSAVYLCASSFSGLLTDTQYFGPGTRLTVL.

The chain recombines TRBV2 with TRBJ1-5; D might be TRBD1 (5 bases). V was clipped by 7 bases and J by 6 bases, with 16 bases between them. The CDR3 is made up of 14 amino acids. Per the germline V gene, CDR1 is SNHLY and CDR2 is FYNNEI. The CDR3 DNA follows: TGTGCCAGCACCGAAGGTACAGGTCGTCAGCCCCAGCATTTT. Amino acid sequence: CASTEGTGRQPQHF.

CDR3 coding DNA: TGTGCCAGTAGTCACCAGGGTCTGTACAATGAGCAGTTCTTC. The encoded protein is CASSHQGLYNEQFF. The chain couples TRBV19 to TRBJ2-1; D is possibly TRBD1 (5 bases). The germline V and J ends were trimmed by 5 bases and 4 bases, with 12 bases remaining between them. Germline V lookup: CDR1 LNHDA, CDR2 SQIVND (reference sequence). There are 14 residues in the CDR3.

The gene calls are TRBV3-1 (or the pseudogene TRBV3-2) and TRBJ1-2; 10 bases line up with TRBD1. With V trimmed by 2 bases and J by 0 bases, 3 bases remained unmatched. Per the germline V gene, CDR1 is LGHDT and CDR2 is YNNKEL (reference sequence). The CDR3 length is 16 residues. CDR3 sequence (DNA): TGTGCCAGCAGCCAACCAGACAGGGGGCCTAACTATGGCTACACCTTC. Translated: CASSQPDRGPNYGYTF.

This chain links TRBV11-2 with TRBJ1-6; no firm D call. The CDR3 sequence is 19 residues long. From germline, CDR1 is SGHAT and CDR2 FQNNGV. V lost 6 bases, J lost 5 bases, and 26 bases lay in between. The CDR3 is CASSLNGILRPWDNSPLHF. CDR3 bases: TGTGCCAGCAGTCTAAATGGTATATTGAGGCCCTGGGATAATTCACCCCTCCACTTT.

The chain recombines TRBV6-4 with TRBJ2-7; 7 nucleotides agree with TRBD2. The CDR3 consists of 17 residues. Trimming took 4 bases from V and 0 from J; bases not matched to a gene: 12. Per the germline V gene, CDR1 is MRHNA and CDR2 is SNTAGT. The DNA for the CDR3 is TGTGCCAGCAGTGCCACCGTCCGGACTAGGGGCTCCTACGAGCAGTACGTC. Translation gives CASSATVRTRGSYEQYV.

J is TRBJ1-5 and V is TRBV19; TRBD1 aligns across 9 bases. The CDR3 is made up of 16 amino acids. Looked up from germline, CDR1 is LNHDA and CDR2 is SQIVND (reference sequence). J was trimmed by 0 bases and V by 4 bases; bases with no gene match: 4. The CDR3 loop is CASSTWGQGSNQPQHF. The CDR3 DNA sequence: TGTGCCAGTAGTACTTGGGGACAGGGTAGCAATCAGCCCCAGCATTTT.

V is TRBV6-6 and J is TRBJ2-7; D is perhaps TRBD1 (6 bases). CDR1 is MNHNY and CDR2 is SVGAGI in the germline V gene (reference sequence). The CDR3 has 13 amino acids. V was shortened by 5 bases and J by 2 bases, with 10 bases between the two germline ends. CDR3 DNA sequence: TGTGCCAGCAGTCGGGACAAAGCCTACGAGCAGTACGTC. Amino acids: CASSRDKAYEQYV.

The chain is built from TRBV6-4 and TRBJ2-3, with TRBD1 identical over 7 bases. This CDR3 region has 13 residues. The trim removed 5 bases at V and 6 bases at J, leaving 5 bases unmatched. The germline V gene encodes CDR1 MRHNA and CDR2 SNTAGT. The CDR3 sequence is CASSIQQGDTQYF. CDR3 nucleotide sequence: TGTGCCAGCAGTATACAACAGGGGGATACGCAGTATTTT.

The chain carries TRBV6-5 and TRBJ2-7, with a tentative D call TRBD1 (6 bases). V was trimmed by 2 bases and J by 12 bases, leaving 17 bases between them. Germline CDR1 MNHEY, CDR2 SVGAGI. The CDR3 is 13 amino acids. The CDR3 loop is CASSYDNRAVLYV. The CDR3 region has the DNA TGTGCCAGCAGTTACGACAACAGGGCAGTGTTGTACGTC.